The 8 T cell receptor beta chains reported below all come from one sample, sequenced in a study of human T cells and chemical hapten exposure. Time point of the sample: pre-sensitization, week 0. The sample's treatment: therapeutic diphenylcyclopropenone sensitization with weekly scalp DPC. TCRdb independently ran MiXCR on the RACE reads; one entry per CDR3 protein. The sample includes about 120,000 distinct CDR3 sequences, approximately 13% of them seen just once. The sequencing used whole blood, collected in connection with sensitization to the hapten diphenylcyclopropenone (DPC). Receptor source: a woman between 18 and 29 years old with alopecia areata. Some clones in this sample may be carry-over from other donors' samples.

The sample holds a few counts of this clonotype. The chain couples TRBV19 to TRBJ2-3, with no clear D. CDR1 and CDR2 (germline): LNHDA, SQIVND (reference sequence). This CDR3 contains 13 residues. V was trimmed by 5 bases and J by 6 bases, leaving 12 bases between them. Written as DNA, the CDR3 is TGTGCCAGTAGTCGCTTCTCATGGGATACGCAGTATTTT. This sequence encodes CASSRFSWDTQYF.

This clonotype was detected ten times or more. This sequence joins TRBV9 and TRBJ1-1; D remains ambiguous. The CDR3 spans 13 residues. Looked up from germline, CDR1 is SGDLS and CDR2 is YYNGEE. Trimming removed 3 bases at V and 7 bases at J, with 13 bases between. The CDR3 DNA reads as TGTGCCAGCAGCGCCTCGACGGACCGTGAAGCTTTCTTT. Translation gives CASSASTDREAFF.

This clonotype came up many times. The chain links TRBV12-3 or TRBV12-4 to TRBJ1-1, with no clear D. The germline V and J ends were trimmed by 8 bases and 1 base, with 8 bases remaining between them. This CDR3 comprises 12 residues. CDR3 sequence reads: CASCSRNTEAFF. In DNA form, the CDR3 reads TGTGCCAGCTGTAGTAGGAACACTGAAGCTTTCTTT.

Only one count was recorded for this clonotype. This rearrangement joins TRBV6-2 or TRBV6-3 to TRBJ1-2; 7 bases map to TRBD1. Germline V gives CDR1 MNHEY, CDR2 SVGEGT. With 2 bases clipped from V and 5 bases from J, the junction kept 2 bases outside the gene matches. The CDR3 totals 13 residues. The CDR3 DNA is TGTGCCAGCAGTTACCGGACAGGTTATGGCTACACCTTC. As protein: CASSYRTGYGYTF.

This clonotype was observed at least ten times. The chain uses TRBV14 and TRBJ2-7; 7 nucleotides agree with TRBD2. This CDR3 comprises 15 residues. Germline lookup yields CDR1 SGHDN and CDR2 FVKESK. The junction had 10 bases not matched to a gene; V was cut back by 4 bases and J by 4 bases. This CDR3 reads CASSLAAGPWYEQYF. The CDR3 nucleotides are TGTGCCAGCAGCCTAGCAGCGGGGCCGTGGTACGAGCAGTACTTC.

As for this clonotype: This may be a read error: a much more frequent sequence differs by one nucleotide. V is TRBV7-2 and J is TRBJ1-2; TRBD1 agrees at 9 bases. The CDR3 has 15 residues. The germline V gene encodes CDR1 SGHTA and CDR2 FQGNSA. The CDR3 reads CVSSLRTGADYGYTF. The CDR3 DNA sequence: TGTGTCAGCAGCCTCCGGACAGGGGCTGACTATGGCTACACCTTC.

The CDR3 spells CASSVTADPTYEQYF. The CDR3 DNA sequence: TGTGCCAGCAGCGTAACGGCGGACCCTACCTACGAGCAGTACTTC. This chain connects TRBV9 to TRBJ2-7; no reliable D call. Trimming removed 1 base from V and 2 bases from J, with 13 bases in between. Germline CDR1 is SGDLS and CDR2 is YYNGEE. CDR3 size: 15 residues. The full variable domain, completed using reference TRBV9 and TRBJ2-7, is DSGVTQTPKHLITATGQRVTLRCSPRSGDLSVYWYQQSLDQGLQFLIQYYNGEERAKGNILERFSAQQFPDLHSELNLSSLELGDSALYFCASSVTADPTYEQYFGPGTRLTVT.

This clonotype was seen repeatedly, ten times or more. The genes are TRBV7-9 and TRBJ2-1; no clear D. V gave up 5 bases and J gave up 8 bases, with 10 bases separating them. CDR1 is SEHNR, CDR2 FQNEAQ, per germline (reference sequence). The CDR3 runs 12 residues. CDR3 sequence: CASSQDVYEQFF. The CDR3 DNA reads TGTGCCAGCAGCCAGGACGTCTATGAGCAGTTCTTC.